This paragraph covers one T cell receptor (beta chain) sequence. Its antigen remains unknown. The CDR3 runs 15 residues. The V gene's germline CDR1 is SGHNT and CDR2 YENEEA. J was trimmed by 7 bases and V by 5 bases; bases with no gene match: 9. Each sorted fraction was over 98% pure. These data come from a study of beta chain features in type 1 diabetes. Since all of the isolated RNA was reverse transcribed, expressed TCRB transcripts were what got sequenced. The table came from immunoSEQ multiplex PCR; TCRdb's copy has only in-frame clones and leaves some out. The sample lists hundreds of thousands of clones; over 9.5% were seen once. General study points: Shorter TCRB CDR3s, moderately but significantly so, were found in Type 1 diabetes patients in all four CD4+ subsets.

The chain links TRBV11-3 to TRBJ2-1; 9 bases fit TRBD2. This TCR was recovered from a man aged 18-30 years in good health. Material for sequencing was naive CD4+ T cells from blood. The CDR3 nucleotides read TGTGCCAGCAGCGTTACGGGGACTAGCTTGAATGAGCAGTTCTTC. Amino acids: CASSVTGTSLNEQFF.